The 9 T cell receptor beta chains presented below share a single source sample, sequenced in a study of T cell responses to AZD1222 COVID-19 vaccine. Sequenced by immunoSEQ multiplex PCR; TCRdb stores in-frame clones only, minus some. The sample holds 140,000 to 150,000 clones; over 85% are singletons and the top ten take 1.5% to 2%. The source material was peripheral blood, sampled 28 days after the second AZD1222 dose. Receptor source: an adult who received the AZD1222 COVID-19 vaccine.

In this sample, this clone turned up a few times. Other DNA sequences in this sample translate to the same CDR3. The chain joins TRBV3-1 (or the pseudogene TRBV3-2) to TRBJ1-5, with D perhaps matching TRBD1 (5 bases). Trimming left V 1 base short and J 2 bases short, with 6 bases between. Germline lookup yields CDR1 LGHDT and CDR2 YNNKEL (reference sequence). The CDR3 has 14 residues. CDR3 sequence (DNA): TGTGCCAGCAGCCAAGGGGGGGGCAATCAGCCCCAGCATTTT. Translating it yields CASSQGGGNQPQHF.

The chain recombines TRBV6-5 with TRBJ2-2; possibly TRBD1 for D (6 bases). CDR1 is MNHEY and CDR2 is SVGAGI in the germline V gene. V was clipped by 6 bases and J by 3 bases, with 8 bases between them. CDR3 length: 13 amino acids. The CDR3 here is CASRQGYTGELFF. The DNA of the CDR3 is TGTGCCAGCAGGCAGGGGTACACCGGGGAGCTGTTTTTT.

CDR3 protein: CASSQQGLNTEAFF. The CDR3 DNA follows: TGCGCCAGCAGCCAACAGGGATTGAACACTGAAGCTTTCTTT. The gene calls are TRBV4-3 and TRBJ1-1; TRBD1 might be the D (5 bases). The germline V gene has CDR1 LGHNA and CDR2 YSLEER. The CDR3 spans 14 residues. Trimming left V 2 bases short and J 0 bases short, with 7 bases between.

This chain connects TRBV30 to TRBJ1-6; TRBD1 matches 7 bases. J was trimmed by 5 bases and V by 3 bases; bases with no gene match: 4. Germline V gives CDR1 GTSNPN, CDR2 SVGIG (reference sequence). CDR3 length: 14 amino acids. The CDR3 reads CAWRPTGNNSPLHF. The DNA of the CDR3 is TGTGCCTGGAGACCGACAGGGAATAATTCACCCCTCCACTTT.

This chain uses TRBV6-2 or TRBV6-3 with TRBJ2-2; no clear D. Looked up from germline, CDR1 is MNHEY and CDR2 is SVGEGT. The CDR3 extends over 11 amino acids. V dropped 6 bases and J dropped 6 bases, with 5 bases sitting between them. In DNA, the CDR3 is TGTGCCAGCAGCCCCCCCGGGGAGCTGTTTTTT. It encodes CASSPPGELFF.

The V call is TRBV19, the J call TRBJ2-2; 7 positions match TRBD1. Germline assignment: CDR1 LNHDA and CDR2 SQIVND (reference sequence). V trimming: 7 bases; J trimming: 4 bases; junction bases outside the gene matches: 6. This CDR3 has 14 amino acids. CDR3 DNA sequence: TGTGCCAGTAACCCGACAGGGTCCACCGGGGAGCTGTTTTTT. Its translation is CASNPTGSTGELFF. The complete variable domain, with remaining parts taken from reference TRBV19 and TRBJ2-2, reads DGGITQSPKYLFRKEGQNVTLSCEQNLNHDAMYWYRQDPGQGLRLIYYSQIVNDFQKGDIAEGYSVSREKKESFPLTVTSAQKNPTAFYLCASNPTGSTGELFFGEGSRLTVL.

The chain has TRBV14 and TRBJ2-7, with TRBD1 matching over 9 bases. This CDR3 is 16 amino acids long. Germline lookup yields CDR1 SGHDN and CDR2 FVKESK. V was pared by 4 bases and J by 3 bases, with 10 bases of the junction left unmatched. The CDR3 coding sequence is TGTGCCAGCAGCCCCCCTACAGGGGGCACTCGCTACGAGCAGTACTTC. It specifies CASSPPTGGTRYEQYF.

Remarks on this clone: Sequence at one end of the junction differs from germline and may be a read error. V usage is TRBV9 and J usage is TRBJ1-1, with TRBD1 matching over 8 bases. The CDR3 spans 16 residues. Germline CDR1 SGDLS, CDR2 YYNGEE. CDR3 amino acids: CASTQGADWANTQAFF. The CDR3, as DNA: TGTGCCAGCACTCAGGGGGCGGATTGGGCGAACACTCAAGCTTTCTTT.

Regarding this clone: This specimen includes other DNA sequences encoding the same CDR3. This sequence joins TRBV11-2 and TRBJ2-7; 11 bases fit TRBD2. The CDR3 covers 14 residues. With V trimmed by 5 bases and J by 3 bases, 3 bases remained unmatched. Germline V gene sequence: CDR1 SGHAT, CDR2 FQNNGV. CDR3 residues: CASSPGLAGYEQYF. DNA for the CDR3: TGTGCCAGCAGCCCTGGACTAGCGGGCTACGAGCAGTACTTC.